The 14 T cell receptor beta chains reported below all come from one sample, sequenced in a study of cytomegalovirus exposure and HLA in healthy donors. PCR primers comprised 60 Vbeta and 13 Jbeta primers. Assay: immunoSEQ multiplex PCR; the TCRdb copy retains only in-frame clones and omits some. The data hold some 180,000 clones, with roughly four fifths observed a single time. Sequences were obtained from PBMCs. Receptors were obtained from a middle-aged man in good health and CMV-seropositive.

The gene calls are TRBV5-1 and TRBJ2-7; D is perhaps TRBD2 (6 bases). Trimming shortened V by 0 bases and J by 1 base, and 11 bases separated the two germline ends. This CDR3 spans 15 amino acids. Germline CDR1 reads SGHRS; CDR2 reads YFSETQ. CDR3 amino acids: CASSLAGGWSYEQYF. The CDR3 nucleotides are TGCGCCAGCAGCTTGGCCGGAGGGTGGTCCTACGAGCAGTACTTC.

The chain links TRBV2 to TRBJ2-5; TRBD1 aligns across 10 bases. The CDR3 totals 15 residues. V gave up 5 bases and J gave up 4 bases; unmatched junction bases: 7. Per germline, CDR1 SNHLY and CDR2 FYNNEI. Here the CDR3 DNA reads TGTGCCAGCAGTTCCGGGACAGGGGTAGGAGAGACCCAGTACTTC. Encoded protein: CASSSGTGVGETQYF.

The CDR3 DNA is TGTGCCAGCAGCGTAGGGACAGGGGGCCATCAGCCCCAGCATTTT. The encoded protein is CASSVGTGGHQPQHF. The chain is built from TRBV6-1 and TRBJ1-5; TRBD1 matches 12 bases. Trimming took 6 bases from V and 5 from J; bases not matched to a gene: 5. Per germline, CDR1 MNHNS and CDR2 SASEGT. The CDR3 is 15 amino acids.

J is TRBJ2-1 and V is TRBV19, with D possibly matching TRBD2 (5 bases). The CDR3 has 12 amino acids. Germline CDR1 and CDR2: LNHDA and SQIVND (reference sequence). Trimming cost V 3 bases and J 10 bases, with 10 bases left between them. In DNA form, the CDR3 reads TGTGCCAGTAGTATGTCTACGGGGGAGCAGTTCTTC. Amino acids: CASSMSTGEQFF. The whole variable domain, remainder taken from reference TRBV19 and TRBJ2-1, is DGGITQSPKYLFRKEGQNVTLSCEQNLNHDAMYWYRQDPGQGLRLIYYSQIVNDFQKGDIAEGYSVSREKKESFPLTVTSAQKNPTAFYLCASSMSTGEQFFGPGTRLTVL.

The CDR3 DNA reads as TGTGCCAGCAGCCGACCCAGGGGACAATCCTACGAGCAGTACTTC. This codes for CASSRPRGQSYEQYF. V and J are TRBV13 and TRBJ2-7, with D possibly TRBD1 on 6 matching bases. Looked up from germline, CDR1 is PRHDT and CDR2 is FYEKMQ (reference sequence). This CDR3 has 15 residues. The germline V and J ends were trimmed by 5 bases and 1 base, with 15 bases remaining between them.

The CDR3 protein is CASNSGDREQETQYF. The CDR3 nucleotides read TGTGCCAGCAATTCCGGGGACAGGGAACAAGAGACCCAGTACTTC. The genes are TRBV7-2 and TRBJ2-5, with 9 nucleotides matching TRBD1. The CDR3 extends over 15 amino acids. With 7 bases clipped from V and 2 bases from J, the junction kept 8 bases outside the gene matches. Germline values: CDR1 SGHTA, CDR2 FQGNSA.

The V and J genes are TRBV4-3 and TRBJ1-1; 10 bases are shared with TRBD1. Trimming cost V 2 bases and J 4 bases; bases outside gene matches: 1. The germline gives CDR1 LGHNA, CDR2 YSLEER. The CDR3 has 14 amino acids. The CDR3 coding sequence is TGCGCCAGCAGCCAATGGACAGGGGGCACTGAAGCTTTCTTT. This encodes CASSQWTGGTEAFF.

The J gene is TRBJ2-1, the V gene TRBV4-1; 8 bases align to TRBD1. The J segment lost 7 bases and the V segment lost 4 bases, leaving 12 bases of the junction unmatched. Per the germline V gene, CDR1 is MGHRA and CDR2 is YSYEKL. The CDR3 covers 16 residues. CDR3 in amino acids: CASSPTDRTGKNEQFF. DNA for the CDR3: TGCGCCAGCAGCCCCACGGACAGGACAGGGAAAAATGAGCAGTTCTTC.

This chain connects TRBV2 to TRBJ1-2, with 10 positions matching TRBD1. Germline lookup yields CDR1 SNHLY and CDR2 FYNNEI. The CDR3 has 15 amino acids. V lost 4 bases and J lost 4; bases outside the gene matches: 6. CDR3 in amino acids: CASSVGTGVSYGYTF. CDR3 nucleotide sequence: TGTGCCAGCAGTGTAGGGACAGGGGTTAGCTATGGCTACACCTTC.

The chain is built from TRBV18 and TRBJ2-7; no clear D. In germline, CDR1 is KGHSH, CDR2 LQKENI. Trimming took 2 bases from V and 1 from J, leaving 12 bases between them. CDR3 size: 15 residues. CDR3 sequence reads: CASSPANPVSYEQYF. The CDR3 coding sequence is TGTGCCAGCTCACCAGCGAATCCTGTGTCCTACGAGCAGTACTTC.

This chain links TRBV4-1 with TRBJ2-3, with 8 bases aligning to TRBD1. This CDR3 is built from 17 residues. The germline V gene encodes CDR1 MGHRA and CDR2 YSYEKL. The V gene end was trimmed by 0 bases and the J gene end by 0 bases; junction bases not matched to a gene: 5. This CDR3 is CASSQDLGQDSTDTQYF. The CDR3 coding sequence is TGCGCCAGCAGCCAAGACCTGGGACAGGATAGCACAGATACGCAGTATTTT.

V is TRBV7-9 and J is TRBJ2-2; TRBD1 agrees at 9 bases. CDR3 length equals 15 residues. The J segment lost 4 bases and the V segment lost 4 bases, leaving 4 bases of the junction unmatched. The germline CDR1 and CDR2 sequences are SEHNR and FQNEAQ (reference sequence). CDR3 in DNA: TGTGCCAGCAGCTCCGAGACAGGGGGCACCGGGGAGCTGTTTTTT. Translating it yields CASSSETGGTGELFF. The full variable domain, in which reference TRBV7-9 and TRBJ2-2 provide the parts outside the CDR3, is DTGVSQNPRHKITKRGQNVTFRCDPISEHNRLYWYRQTLGQGPEFLTYFQNEAQLEKSRLLSDRFSAERPKGSFSTLEIQRTEQGDSAMYLCASSSETGGTGELFFGEGSRLTVL.

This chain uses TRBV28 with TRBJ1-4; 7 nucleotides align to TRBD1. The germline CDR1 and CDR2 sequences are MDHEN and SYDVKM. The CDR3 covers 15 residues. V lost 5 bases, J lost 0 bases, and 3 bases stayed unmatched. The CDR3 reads CASSATGATNEKLFF. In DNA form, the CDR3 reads TGTGCCAGCAGTGCTACAGGGGCAACTAATGAAAAACTGTTTTTT.

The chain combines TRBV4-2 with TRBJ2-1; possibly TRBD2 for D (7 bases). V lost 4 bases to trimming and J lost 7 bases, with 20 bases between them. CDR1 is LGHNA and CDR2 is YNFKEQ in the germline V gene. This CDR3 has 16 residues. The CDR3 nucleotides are TGTGCCAGCAGCCCAGAGATTGGCGGGGGCCTTAATGAGCAGTTCTTC. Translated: CASSPEIGGGLNEQFF.